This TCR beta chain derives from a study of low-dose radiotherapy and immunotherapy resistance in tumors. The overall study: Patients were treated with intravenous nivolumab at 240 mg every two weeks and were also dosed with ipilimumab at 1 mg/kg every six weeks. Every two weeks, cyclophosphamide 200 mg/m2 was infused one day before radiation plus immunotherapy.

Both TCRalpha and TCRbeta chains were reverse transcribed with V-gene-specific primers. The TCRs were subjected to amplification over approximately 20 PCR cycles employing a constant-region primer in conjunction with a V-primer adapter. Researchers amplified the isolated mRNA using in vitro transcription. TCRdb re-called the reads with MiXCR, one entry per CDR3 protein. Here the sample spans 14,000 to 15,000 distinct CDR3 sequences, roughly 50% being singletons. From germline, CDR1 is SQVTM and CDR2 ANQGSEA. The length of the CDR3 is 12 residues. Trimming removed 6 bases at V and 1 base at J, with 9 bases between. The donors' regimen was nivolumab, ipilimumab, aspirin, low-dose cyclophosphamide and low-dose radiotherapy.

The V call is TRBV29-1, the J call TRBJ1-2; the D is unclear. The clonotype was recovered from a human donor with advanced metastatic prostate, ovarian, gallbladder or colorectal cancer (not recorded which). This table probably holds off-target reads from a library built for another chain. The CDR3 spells CSVIRVNYGYTF. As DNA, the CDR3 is TGCAGCGTCATCCGGGTTAACTATGGCTACACCTTC.